One and the same sample provided the 27 T cell receptor beta chains below, sequenced in a study of regulatory T cells in long-lasting Graves disease. Regarding time point: newly diagnosed GD, antithyroid drugs for less than 3 months. From PBMCs, RNA was extracted and then used to make the TCR library. TCR beta libraries were built with iRepertoire HTBI primers and Arm-PCR of CDR3 regions. Using its own MiXCR run on the multiplex PCR reads, TCRdb lists one record per CDR3 protein. The sample holds over 350,000 distinct CDR3 sequences, 14% seen once. These data also featured in a second study, about T cells in Graves' hyperthyroidism and ophthalmopathy.

Here the sequenced sample was peripheral blood mononuclear cells (PBMCs), taken at new diagnosis, from a patient treated with antithyroid drugs. The receptor source for this set is a woman in her 50s with Graves disease.

This clonotype was detected a few times. The chain combines TRBV2 with TRBJ1-2; TRBD1 matches 7 bases. Germline assignment: CDR1 SNHLY and CDR2 FYNNEI. Trimming cost V 4 bases and J 4 bases; bases outside gene matches: 6. There are 14 residues in the CDR3. The DNA for the CDR3 is TGTGCCAGCAGTGCCGCCGGGACAGCCTATGGCTACACCTTC. It specifies CASSAAGTAYGYTF.

In its sample, this clonotype was seen many times. The genes are TRBV30 and TRBJ2-5; the D is unclear. Trimming shortened V by 2 bases and J by 5 bases, and 9 bases separated the two germline ends. The CDR3 length is 12 residues. Germline CDR1 and CDR2: GTSNPN and SVGIG (reference sequence). The CDR3 region has the DNA TGTGCCTGGAGTCGCGGTGAGGAGACCCAGTACTTC. It codes for CAWSRGEETQYF. Complete variable domain (other parts from reference TRBV30 and TRBJ2-5): SQTIHQWPATLVQPVGSPLSLECTVEGTSNPNLYWYRQAAGRGLQLLFYSVGIGQISSEVPQNLSASRPQDRQFILSSKKLLLSDSGFYLCAWSRGEETQYFGPGTRLLVL.

This clonotype was picked up a small number of times. The chain joins TRBV4-1 to TRBJ2-7; maybe TRBD2 (6 bases). CDR1 and CDR2 (germline): MGHRA, YSYEKL. The CDR3 is 18 residues long. Trimming pared 1 base from V and 6 bases from J, leaving 25 bases between. The CDR3 DNA sequence: TGCGCCAGCAGCCAAGGTACCCGGAACGGGACTTCGGTCCCCGAGCAGTACTTC. It specifies CASSQGTRNGTSVPEQYF.

This clonotype appeared a few times. The V and J genes are TRBV7-8 and TRBJ1-3; 9 bases agree with TRBD1. The CDR3 extends over 16 amino acids. In germline, CDR1 is SGHVS, CDR2 FQNEAQ. Trimming removed 5 bases from V and 1 base from J; junction bases left unmatched: 6. The CDR3 coding sequence is TGTGCCAGCAGCGACGACAGGGGGTCTTCTGGAAACACCATATATTTT. Amino acids: CASSDDRGSSGNTIYF.

This clonotype was picked up many times. The rearrangement links TRBV2 to TRBJ2-2; D is undetermined. Trimming stripped 0 bases from V and 5 bases from J, with 7 bases between. This CDR3 contains 14 residues. CDR1 is SNHLY, CDR2 FYNNEI, per germline. CDR3 sequence: CASSEAGWTGELFF. The CDR3 DNA is TGTGCCAGCAGTGAAGCAGGGTGGACCGGGGAGCTGTTTTTT.

CDR3 nucleotides: TGTGCCAGCAGTCTGAGGACAGGCCCAGATGGCTACACCTTC. Protein: CASSLRTGPDGYTF. The chain couples TRBV12-3 or TRBV12-4 to TRBJ1-2; 7 bases agree with TRBD1. The CDR3 runs 14 residues. The J segment lost 6 bases and the V segment lost 5 bases, leaving 9 bases of the junction unmatched.

This clonotype came up many times. V gene TRBV18 combines with J gene TRBJ2-1; D possibly corresponds to TRBD1 (5 bases). The CDR3 contains 14 residues. CDR1 KGHSH and CDR2 LQKENI come from the germline V gene. Trimming took off 3 bases at V and 7 bases at J, with 13 bases between the two ends. The CDR3 nucleotides are TGTGCCAGCTCACCTCAAAAACAGGAAAATGAGCAGTTCTTC. Translating it yields CASSPQKQENEQFF.

This chain connects TRBV9 to TRBJ2-3; no reliable D call. CDR3 size: 17 residues. Germline-derived CDR1 and CDR2 are SGDLS and YYNGEE. V was trimmed by 0 bases and J by 0 bases, leaving 14 bases between them. CDR3 amino acids: CASSVGPQPPSTDTQYF. CDR3 DNA: TGTGCCAGCAGCGTAGGGCCGCAACCACCCAGCACAGATACGCAGTATTTT.

This clonotype was picked up many times. This chain uses TRBV7-8 with TRBJ1-1; 9 bases fit TRBD1. CDR1 and CDR2 from the germline V gene are SGHVS and FQNEAQ. This CDR3 has 17 amino acids. Germline trimming cut 5 bases from V and 11 bases from J; bases unmatched to any gene: 21. CDR3 bases: TGTGCCAGCAGCCCCGTACAGGGGGCGATGTTAAGGGGGTCGGCTTTCTTT. As protein: CASSPVQGAMLRGSAFF.

The chain couples TRBV10-2 to TRBJ1-5; 10 bases fit TRBD1. Germline CDR1 is WSHSY and CDR2 is SAAADI. CDR3 length equals 14 residues. V lost 8 bases and J lost 5; bases outside the gene matches: 6. The CDR3 spells CASGGQGSDQPQHF. CDR3 DNA sequence: TGCGCCAGCGGGGGACAGGGGTCCGATCAGCCCCAGCATTTT.

With regard to this clonotype: Just one base apart from a much larger clone, this may be a read error. This chain links TRBV28 with TRBJ2-3; 9 nucleotides line up with TRBD2. Germline V CDR1 and CDR2: MDHEN, SYDVKM. The junction had 8 bases not matched to a gene; V was cut back by 9 bases and J by 1 base. The length of the CDR3 is 15 residues. The CDR3 region is CASTSGSAGTDTQYF. For the CDR3, the DNA is TGTGCCAGTACTAGCGGGTCAGCTGGCACAGATACGCAGTATTTT.

This chain links TRBV5-5 with TRBJ2-3; D tentatively reads TRBD1 or TRBD2 (5 bases each). There are 13 residues in the CDR3. V lost 6 bases and J lost 6, with 14 bases in between. Looked up from germline, CDR1 is SGHKS and CDR2 is YYEKEE (reference sequence). The CDR3: CASILAGTDTQYF. The CDR3 region has the DNA TGTGCCAGCATCCTGGCAGGGACGGATACGCAGTATTTT.

This clonotype was observed a few times. The V and J genes are TRBV9 and TRBJ2-1, with D maybe TRBD2 (6 bases). Germline V gene data show CDR1 as SGDLS and CDR2 as YYNGEE. CDR3 length: 13 residues. V lost 0 bases to trimming and J lost 6 bases, with 7 bases between them. The CDR3 bases are TGTGCCAGCAGCGTAGGACTAGTCAATGAGCAGTTCTTC. Translating it yields CASSVGLVNEQFF.

The sample holds many counts of this clonotype. The V call is TRBV7-2, the J call TRBJ2-3; TRBD2 matches at 9 bases. CDR1 and CDR2 from the germline V gene are SGHTA and FQGNSA. V shed 0 bases, J shed 0 bases, and the junction held 1 base outside the gene matches. The CDR3 contains 16 residues. DNA of the CDR3: TGTGCCAGCAGCTTAGCCCTAGCGGGAAGCACAGATACGCAGTATTTT. It codes for CASSLALAGSTDTQYF. The variable domain in full, with the rest retrieved from reference TRBV7-2 and TRBJ2-3, is GAGVSQSPSNKVTEKGKDVELRCDPISGHTALYWYRQSLGQGLEFLIYFQGNSAPDKSGLPSDRFSAERTGGSVSTLTIQRTQQEDSAVYLCASSLALAGSTDTQYFGPGTRLTVL.

This clonotype was recorded at least ten times. The chain has TRBV5-1 and TRBJ1-5; 8 positions agree with TRBD1. Germline loops: CDR1 SGHRS, CDR2 YFSETQ. Trimming at V came to 4 bases and at J to 8 bases, leaving 11 bases not matched to a gene. The CDR3 is 15 residues long. CDR3 amino acids: CASSLGQGPREPQHF. The CDR3 DNA is TGCGCCAGCAGCCTCGGACAGGGCCCCAGGGAGCCCCAGCATTTT.

Concerning this clonotype: A much larger clone lies one base from this, so it may be a read error. The genes are TRBV20-1 and TRBJ2-7; D is possibly TRBD2 (5 bases). Germline V lookup: CDR1 DFQATT, CDR2 SNEGSKA (reference sequence). CDR3 length: 17 residues. CDR3 region: CSARVGSRDYLSYEQDF. The CDR3 DNA is TGCAGTGCTAGAGTGGGCTCCCGGGATTACCTCTCCTACGAGCAGGACTTC.

This clonotype was seen a few times. The CDR3 nucleotides read TGCAGTGCTAGAGTGGGAAGCTCCTACGAGCAGTACTTC. The encoded protein is CSARVGSSYEQYF. This chain uses TRBV20-1 with TRBJ2-7; D is unclear. The CDR3 is made up of 13 amino acids. Germline V lookup: CDR1 DFQATT, CDR2 SNEGSKA (reference sequence). The germline V and J ends were trimmed by 1 base and 0 bases, with 7 bases remaining between them.

This clonotype occurred many times. The rearrangement uses TRBV9 and TRBJ1-6; TRBD1 matches 7 bases. The length of the CDR3 is 13 residues. The V gene end was trimmed by 3 bases and the J gene end by 9 bases; junction bases not matched to a gene: 3. Per the germline V gene, CDR1 is SGDLS and CDR2 is YYNGEE. CDR3 in DNA: TGTGCCAGCAGCGGACAGGGCTCTTCACCCCTCCACTTT. It codes for CASSGQGSSPLHF. The full variable domain, rest sourced from reference TRBV9 and TRBJ1-6, is DSGVTQTPKHLITATGQRVTLRCSPRSGDLSVYWYQQSLDQGLQFLIQYYNGEERAKGNILERFSAQQFPDLHSELNLSSLELGDSALYFCASSGQGSSPLHFGNGTRLTVT.

The chain links TRBV19 to TRBJ2-2, with D hard to call. V dropped 7 bases and J dropped 8 bases, with 11 bases sitting between them. Per germline, CDR1 LNHDA and CDR2 SQIVND (reference sequence). The CDR3 spans 12 residues. The CDR3 bases are TGTGCCAGTAAGCTAGGAGCGGGGGAGCTGTTTTTT. It yields the protein CASKLGAGELFF. The full variable domain, rest sourced from reference TRBV19 and TRBJ2-2, is DGGITQSPKYLFRKEGQNVTLSCEQNLNHDAMYWYRQDPGQGLRLIYYSQIVNDFQKGDIAEGYSVSREKKESFPLTVTSAQKNPTAFYLCASKLGAGELFFGEGSRLTVL.

This clonotype was counted many times. The gene calls are TRBV10-3 and TRBJ1-1; TRBD1 matches at 8 bases. The CDR3 consists of 14 residues. Germline CDR1 reads ENHRY; CDR2 reads SYGVKD. The V and J ends lost 10 bases and 4 bases, in that order; junction bases with no gene match: 11. The CDR3 loop is CATHEGQVVTEAFF. In DNA form, the CDR3 reads TGTGCCACTCACGAGGGACAGGTGGTCACTGAAGCTTTCTTT.

The sample holds many counts of this clonotype. The genes are TRBV11-2 and TRBJ1-2, with a weak D call TRBD1 (6 bases). There are 13 residues in the CDR3. V lost 1 base, J lost 8 bases, and 11 bases lay in between. Germline V lookup: CDR1 SGHAT, CDR2 FQNNGV. The CDR3 nucleotides are TGTGCCAGCAGCTTAGGTACAGGGAGAGGCTACACCTTC. Its protein is CASSLGTGRGYTF.

The V and J genes are TRBV11-2 and TRBJ2-1, with 9 bases matching TRBD1. Trimming removed 0 bases from V and 6 bases from J; junction bases left unmatched: 9. This CDR3 is 17 amino acids long. Germline V lookup: CDR1 SGHAT, CDR2 FQNNGV. The DNA for the CDR3 is TGTGCCAGCAGCTTAGATACAGGGGGCAGCCTATTCAATGAGCAGTTCTTC. Translating gives CASSLDTGGSLFNEQFF.

V and J are TRBV7-9 and TRBJ1-3; D ambiguous. This CDR3 is 11 amino acids long. The V end lost 6 bases, the J end lost 4 bases, and 4 bases lay between the germline ends. Germline V gene lookup returns CDR1 SEHNR and CDR2 FQNEAQ (reference sequence). The CDR3, as DNA: TGTGCCAGCAGAAGCGGAAACACCATATATTTT. Residues: CASRSGNTIYF.

This clonotype was recorded a few times. The V and J genes are TRBV5-1 and TRBJ2-5; D may be TRBD2 (6 bases). V dropped 4 bases and J dropped 5 bases, with 18 bases sitting between them. Germline CDR1 is SGHRS and CDR2 is YFSETQ. The CDR3 is 15 amino acids. The CDR3 DNA is TGCGCCAGCAGCCTTCTCGGGAGATGGGAGGAGACCCAGTACTTC. Protein: CASSLLGRWEETQYF.

This clonotype was observed a handful of times. CDR3 amino acids: CASSPIKETQYF. For the CDR3, the DNA is TGTGCCAGCAGCCCGATAAAAGAGACCCAGTACTTC. V usage is TRBV3-1 and J usage is TRBJ2-1; the D is unclear. The tail of the sequence fits TRBJ2-5 better, so the J call may be wrong. This CDR3 has 12 residues. The germline gives CDR1 LGHDT, CDR2 YNNKEL (reference sequence).

The sample holds many counts of this clonotype. The chain employs TRBV28 and TRBJ2-2, with 8 bases lining up with TRBD2. Germline V gives CDR1 MDHEN, CDR2 SYDVKM. The CDR3 is 18 amino acids. Trimming removed 2 bases from V and 0 bases from J; junction bases left unmatched: 8. CDR3 residues: CASSLGSGGIANTGELFF. The CDR3 DNA is TGTGCCAGCAGTTTAGGAAGCGGGGGCATCGCGAACACCGGGGAGCTGTTTTTT.

V and J are TRBV20-1 and TRBJ1-2; 7 bases map to TRBD1. The V and J ends lost 4 bases and 4 bases, in that order; junction bases with no gene match: 3. This CDR3 has 12 amino acids. CDR1 DFQATT and CDR2 SNEGSKA come from the germline V gene (reference sequence). The CDR3 loop reads CSATRDSYGYTF. DNA of the CDR3: TGCAGTGCTACCAGGGACAGCTATGGCTACACCTTC.